The clone carrying this TCR delta chain has just a few counts. Its antigen is as yet unknown. The protein held in TCRdb is that of a much larger clone and does not match this DNA's translation at residue 8, likely because of a read error; the protein shown is translated from the DNA. The data originate from a study of γδ T cells in repeated Plasmodium falciparum infection. Whole-study context: Age- and gender-matched Australian children served as comparison for malaria-exposed Malian children.

Study-wide results and caveats: Waves of new clonotype selection appeared after repeated controlled infections in Vdelta2-negative, largely Vdelta1+, gammadelta T cells.

Vgamma9/Vdelta2+ and Vdelta2-negative gammadelta T cells were flow-sorted from PBMC for bulk sequencing. In germline, CDR1 is TSWWSYY, CDR2 QGS. The CDR3 has 19 amino acids. V shed 2 bases, J shed 2 bases, and the junction held 16 bases outside the gene matches. TCRdb re-processed the multiplex PCR reads using CATT. This table has tens of thousands of delta-chain clones, 1.4% appearing once. The sequence came from a pool of human donors (malaria-infected and uninfected, not separated). The J gene is TRDJ1, the V gene TRDV1, with 8 nucleotides matching TRDD3. The J gene is not listed in TCRdb, so it was assigned here from a DNA match to germline. The sample was gamma-delta T cells from blood. The CDR3 here is CALGERPYSTGGKTDKLIF. The DNA of the CDR3 is TGTGCTCTTGGGGAAAGGCCCTACTCGACTGGGGGGAAAACCGATAAACTCATCTTT.